The next 29 T cell receptor beta chains were all read from a single sample in a study of cytomegalovirus exposure and HLA in healthy donors. The repertoire was sequenced with immunoSEQ multiplex PCR; TCRdb's copy has only in-frame clones and lacks some. The sample has 150,000 to 200,000 clones, roughly nine tenths seen once. The specimen sequenced was PBMCs. These receptors were collected from a woman younger than 30 in good health and CMV-seropositive.

The chain joins TRBV7-6 to TRBJ2-3; a possible D gene is TRBD1 (6 bases). V was pared by 3 bases and J by 0 bases, with 10 bases between. Germline V gives CDR1 SGHVS, CDR2 FNYEAQ. The CDR3 loop spans 15 amino acids. The CDR3 protein is CASSFGGGSTDTQYF. CDR3 sequence (DNA): TGTGCCAGCAGCTTTGGGGGCGGCAGCACAGATACGCAGTATTTT.

The V and J genes are TRBV5-4 and TRBJ2-5; possibly TRBD2 for D (7 bases). V gave up 0 bases and J gave up 2 bases, with 17 bases separating them. The CDR3 covers 17 residues. Germline-derived CDR1 and CDR2 are SGHNT and YYREEE (reference sequence). In nucleotides, the CDR3 is TGTGCCAGCAGCTTGGACCTAGCGGAGGGGGATCAAGAGACCCAGTACTTC. Encoded protein: CASSLDLAEGDQETQYF.

The chain recombines TRBV28 with TRBJ2-5; the D gene is possibly TRBD2 (5 bases). In germline, CDR1 is MDHEN, CDR2 SYDVKM. This CDR3 is 16 amino acids long. V gave up 5 bases and J gave up 0 bases, with 16 bases separating them. CDR3 amino acids: CASSPLGGVDQETQYF. DNA for the CDR3: TGTGCCAGCAGTCCTCTTGGAGGCGTAGACCAAGAGACCCAGTACTTC.

On this clone: Sequence at one end of the junction differs from germline and may be a read error. V gene TRBV27 combines with J gene TRBJ1-2; D perhaps matches TRBD1 (5 bases). The germline V gene has CDR1 MNHEY and CDR2 SMNVEV (reference sequence). This CDR3 spans 16 amino acids. CDR3 region: CASSISTPTAYYGYTF. In DNA form, the CDR3 reads TGTGCCAGCAGTATATCCACCCCGACAGCCTACTATGGCTACACCTTC.

This chain connects TRBV27 to TRBJ1-6; D perhaps matches TRBD1 (6 bases). V was clipped by 3 bases and J by 10 bases, with 16 bases between them. The CDR3 extends over 15 amino acids. Germline V gives CDR1 MNHEY, CDR2 SMNVEV (reference sequence). CDR3 loop: CASSLSQGYLSPLHF. The CDR3 bases are TGTGCCAGCAGTTTGTCACAGGGTTATCTCTCACCCCTCCACTTT.

This sequence joins TRBV6-5 and TRBJ1-3, with a possible D match to TRBD1 (5 bases). The germline V gene encodes CDR1 MNHEY and CDR2 SVGAGI. This CDR3 region has 16 residues. Trimming took off 2 bases at V and 0 bases at J, with 11 bases between the two ends. The CDR3 DNA reads as TGTGCCAGCAGTTACGATGGGGGAGGCTCTGGAAACACCATATATTTT. It is translated as CASSYDGGGSGNTIYF.

The chain recombines TRBV7-2 with TRBJ2-7; 9 bases agree with TRBD1. V lost 5 bases to trimming and J lost 4 bases; unmatched junction nucleotides: 6. Looked up from germline, CDR1 is SGHTA and CDR2 is FQGNSA. The CDR3 is 14 residues long. The CDR3 region is CASSTGTGPYEQYF. The DNA of the CDR3 is TGTGCCAGCAGCACCGGGACAGGGCCTTACGAGCAGTACTTC.

The chain recombines TRBV27 with TRBJ1-5, with a tentative D call TRBD1 (6 bases). The germline V and J ends were trimmed by 5 bases and 6 bases, with 20 bases remaining between them. This CDR3 region has 16 residues. Germline values: CDR1 MNHEY, CDR2 SMNVEV (reference sequence). The CDR3 DNA follows: TGTGCCAGCAGTCCCCTGCGACAGGCCAAGTCTCAGCCCCAGCATTTT. This codes for CASSPLRQAKSQPQHF.

This chain joins TRBV28 and TRBJ2-7; the match to TRBD1 covers 7 bases. The CDR3 runs to 20 residues. Trimming at V came to 4 bases and at J to 2 bases, leaving 23 bases not matched to a gene. Germline CDR1 and CDR2: MDHEN and SYDVKM. The CDR3 here is CASSYTPGKGAGGPPYEQYF. The CDR3 nucleotides are TGTGCCAGCAGTTATACCCCCGGGAAGGGGGCGGGCGGCCCGCCCTACGAGCAGTACTTC. Combining the CDR3 with reference TRBV28 and TRBJ2-7 gives the whole variable domain DVKVTQSSRYLVKRTGEKVFLECVQDMDHENMFWYRQDPGLGLRLIYFSYDVKMKEKGDIPEGYSVSREKKERFSLILESASTNQTSMYLCASSYTPGKGAGGPPYEQYFGPGTRLTVT.

This sequence joins TRBV7-2 and TRBJ1-2, with 7 bases identical to TRBD1. J gave up 8 bases and V 5 bases, and 14 bases lay outside the gene matches. The germline V gene encodes CDR1 SGHTA and CDR2 FQGNSA. The CDR3 loop spans 15 amino acids. CDR3 coding DNA: TGTGCCAGCAGCGAGACAGGGTCTGCCCCTCGGGGCTACACCTTC. It yields the protein CASSETGSAPRGYTF.

The rearrangement links TRBV29-1 to TRBJ2-1, with TRBD2 matching over 7 bases. From germline, CDR1 is SQVTM and CDR2 ANQGSEA. The junction had 11 bases not matched to a gene; V was cut back by 6 bases and J by 0 bases. The CDR3 is 16 amino acids. The CDR3 nucleotides are TGCAGCGTGGGGACCACTAGCGCCAGCTCCTACAATGAGCAGTTCTTC. Protein product: CSVGTTSASSYNEQFF.

The chain couples TRBV6-1 to TRBJ1-3; perhaps TRBD1 as D (6 bases). Germline V CDR1 and CDR2: MNHNS, SASEGT. Between the trimmed V and J ends, which lost 4 bases and 0 bases, there was a span of 10 bases. This CDR3 comprises 15 residues. CDR3 coding DNA: TGTGCCAGCAGTGGGGGGGGGCCCTCTGGAAACACCATATATTTT. Translation gives CASSGGGPSGNTIYF.

The V call is TRBV5-5, the J call TRBJ1-5; D is perhaps TRBD1 (5 bases). The V end was cut by 2 bases, the J end by 2 bases, with 8 bases between. Germline V gene data show CDR1 as SGHKS and CDR2 as YYEKEE (reference sequence). The CDR3 has 14 amino acids. The DNA for the CDR3 is TGTGCCAGCAGCTTTGAAGGGGGCAATCAGCCCCAGCATTTT. Its translation: CASSFEGGNQPQHF.

CDR3 coding DNA: TGTGCCAGCAGCCCCGTTAGTTCTGGAAACACCATATATTTT. Translated: CASSPVSSGNTIYF. The rearrangement links TRBV9 to TRBJ1-3; D unclear. The CDR3 runs 14 residues. V gave up 4 bases and J gave up 1 base, with 9 bases separating them. Germline assignment: CDR1 SGDLS and CDR2 YYNGEE.

This clone was found a few times. The chain has TRBV18 and TRBJ1-1; unclear D gene. Germline loops: CDR1 KGHSH, CDR2 LQKENI. The CDR3 is 13 residues long. Trimming stripped 5 bases from V and 4 bases from J, with 11 bases between. CDR3: CASSSQALTEAFF. For the CDR3, the DNA is TGTGCCAGCTCAAGTCAGGCTCTCACTGAAGCTTTCTTT.

This CDR3 is CASSPRTSGIRNEQFF. The DNA for the CDR3 is TGTGCCAGCAGTCCACGGACTAGCGGAATACGCAATGAGCAGTTCTTC. This rearrangement joins TRBV28 to TRBJ2-1; TRBD2 agrees at 10 bases. The trim removed 5 bases at V and 6 bases at J, leaving 10 bases unmatched. The CDR3 totals 16 residues. Germline values: CDR1 MDHEN, CDR2 SYDVKM.

V and J are TRBV30 and TRBJ1-2; D is undetermined. V lost 3 bases to trimming and J lost 4 bases, with 18 bases between them. This CDR3 is built from 15 residues. CDR1 is GTSNPN and CDR2 is SVGIG in the germline V gene (reference sequence). DNA for the CDR3: TGTGCCTGGAGCGAAGAAACGTTTGCCGGCTATGGCTACACCTTC. Amino acid sequence: CAWSEETFAGYGYTF.

Regarding this clone: One end of the junction does not line up with germline, which may come from a read error. Other DNA sequences of this sample code for an identical CDR3. The chain carries TRBV7-9 and TRBJ2-7; 11 bases are a match to TRBD2. Germline assignment: CDR1 SEHNR and CDR2 FQNEAQ (reference sequence). This CDR3 has 14 residues. Here the CDR3 DNA reads TGTGCCAGCAGCCTAGCGGGAGGTGCCTACGAGCAGTACTTC. Translated: CASSLAGGAYEQYF.

This clone appeared once. The V gene is TRBV19, the J gene TRBJ1-2; TRBD1 aligns across 7 bases. The J segment lost 4 bases and the V segment lost 3 bases, leaving 8 bases of the junction unmatched. The CDR3 consists of 15 residues. Germline CDR1 reads LNHDA; CDR2 reads SQIVND (reference sequence). The CDR3 DNA is TGTGCCAGTAGTATCGCGACAGGGAAAGTCTATGGCTACACCTTC. Translation: CASSIATGKVYGYTF.

In its sample, this clone was seen once. The genes are TRBV6-5 and TRBJ1-1; the match to TRBD1 covers 8 bases. Germline assignment: CDR1 MNHEY and CDR2 SVGAGI. V shed 8 bases, J shed 4 bases, and the junction held 12 bases outside the gene matches. The length of the CDR3 is 15 residues. CDR3 region: CASGRAGGRGTEAFF. The CDR3 nucleotides read TGTGCCAGCGGGAGGGCAGGGGGCCGGGGCACTGAAGCTTTCTTT.

This chain links TRBV18 with TRBJ2-4; 8 bases are a match to TRBD2. Trimming cost V 2 bases and J 0 bases; bases outside gene matches: 3. The CDR3 has 16 amino acids. Germline lookup yields CDR1 KGHSH and CDR2 LQKENI. This CDR3 is CASSPGLAGAKNIQYF. For the CDR3, the DNA is TGTGCCAGCTCACCAGGGCTAGCGGGAGCCAAAAACATTCAGTACTTC. The whole variable domain, filled in from reference TRBV18 and TRBJ2-4, reads NAGVMQNPRHLVRRRGQEARLRCSPMKGHSHVYWYRQLPEEGLKFMVYLQKENIIDESGMPKERFSAEFPKEGPSILRIQQVVRGDSAAYFCASSPGLAGAKNIQYFGAGTRLSVL.

This chain uses TRBV28 with TRBJ1-1; weak D call: TRBD1 (6 bases). Trimming removed 5 bases from V and 8 bases from J, with 21 bases in between. Germline CDR1 MDHEN, CDR2 SYDVKM. The CDR3 is 15 amino acids. This CDR3 is CASSVIMAGAGEAFF. In DNA, the CDR3 is TGTGCCAGCAGTGTAATTATGGCGGGGGCTGGGGAAGCTTTCTTT.

CDR3 coding DNA: TGTGCCAGTAGGGCGGGTGGGGTGAACACTGAAGCTTTCTTT. It specifies CASRAGGVNTEAFF. The chain carries TRBV19 and TRBJ1-1; D uncertain. The CDR3 has 14 amino acids. Germline V CDR1 and CDR2: LNHDA, SQIVND (reference sequence). V was clipped by 6 bases and J by 0 bases, with 11 bases between them.

The chain uses TRBV9 and TRBJ2-3, with 12 bases that match TRBD2. Losses at the gene ends were 2 bases for V and 4 bases for J; bases not matched to a gene: 5. The CDR3 consists of 16 residues. Germline CDR1 is SGDLS and CDR2 is YYNGEE. DNA of the CDR3: TGTGCCAGCAGCGTTGGGCTAGCGGGAGGGGCAGATACGCAGTATTTT. It translates to CASSVGLAGGADTQYF. The full variable domain, its missing parts supplied by reference TRBV9 and TRBJ2-3, is DSGVTQTPKHLITATGQRVTLRCSPRSGDLSVYWYQQSLDQGLQFLIQYYNGEERAKGNILERFSAQQFPDLHSELNLSSLELGDSALYFCASSVGLAGGADTQYFGPGTRLTVL.

The gene calls are TRBV5-1 and TRBJ2-7; D may be TRBD2 (5 bases). This CDR3 has 14 amino acids. Trimming stripped 0 bases from V and 2 bases from J, with 9 bases between. CDR1 is SGHRS and CDR2 is YFSETQ in the germline V gene. CDR3 in amino acids: CASSLAGNTYEQYF. The CDR3 nucleotides read TGCGCCAGCAGCTTGGCGGGGAATACCTACGAGCAGTACTTC.

CDR3 nucleotide sequence: TGTGCCAGCAGCTCGGGACTAGGCAGCACAGATACGCAGTATTTT. Protein: CASSSGLGSTDTQYF. This chain joins TRBV7-2 and TRBJ2-3; 8 bases are a match to TRBD2. The CDR3 spans 15 residues. The V and J ends lost 4 bases and 0 bases, in that order; junction bases with no gene match: 3. Looked up from germline, CDR1 is SGHTA and CDR2 is FQGNSA.

J is TRBJ2-1 and V is TRBV11-2; 10 positions agree with TRBD2. The J segment lost 7 bases and the V segment lost 4 bases, leaving 10 bases of the junction unmatched. CDR1 and CDR2 from the germline V gene are SGHAT and FQNNGV. The CDR3 has 16 residues. The CDR3 protein is CASSSRIAGGTNEQFF. The CDR3 DNA follows: TGTGCCAGCAGCTCCCGAATAGCGGGAGGTACGAATGAGCAGTTCTTC.

The chain carries TRBV2 and TRBJ1-1; 8 bases map to TRBD1. The CDR3 runs 12 residues. V lost 2 bases, J lost 14 bases, and 7 bases stayed unmatched. The germline CDR1 and CDR2 sequences are SNHLY and FYNNEI. The CDR3 sequence is CASSERQGAGFF. CDR3 bases: TGTGCCAGCAGTGAACGTCAGGGGGCTGGCTTCTTT.

The V call is TRBV19, the J call TRBJ1-2; weak D call: TRBD1 (6 bases). The CDR3 extends over 19 amino acids. Germline lookup yields CDR1 LNHDA and CDR2 SQIVND (reference sequence). Trimming pared 7 bases from V and 4 bases from J, leaving 31 bases between. The CDR3 spells CASTSPQGPQNVGLYGYTF. In nucleotides, the CDR3 is TGTGCCAGTACGAGCCCGCAGGGGCCCCAGAACGTCGGCCTCTATGGCTACACCTTC.